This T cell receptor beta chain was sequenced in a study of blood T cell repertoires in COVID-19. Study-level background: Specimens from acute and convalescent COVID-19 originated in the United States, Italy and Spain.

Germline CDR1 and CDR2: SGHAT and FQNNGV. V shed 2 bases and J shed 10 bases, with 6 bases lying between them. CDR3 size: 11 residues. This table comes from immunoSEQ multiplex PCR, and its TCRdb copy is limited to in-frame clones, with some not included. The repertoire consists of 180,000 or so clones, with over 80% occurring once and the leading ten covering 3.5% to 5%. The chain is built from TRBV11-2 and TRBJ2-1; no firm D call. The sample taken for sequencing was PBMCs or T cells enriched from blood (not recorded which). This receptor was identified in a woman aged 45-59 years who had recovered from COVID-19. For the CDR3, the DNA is TGTGCCAGCAGCTTACCAGCGGAGCAGTTCTTC. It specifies CASSLPAEQFF.